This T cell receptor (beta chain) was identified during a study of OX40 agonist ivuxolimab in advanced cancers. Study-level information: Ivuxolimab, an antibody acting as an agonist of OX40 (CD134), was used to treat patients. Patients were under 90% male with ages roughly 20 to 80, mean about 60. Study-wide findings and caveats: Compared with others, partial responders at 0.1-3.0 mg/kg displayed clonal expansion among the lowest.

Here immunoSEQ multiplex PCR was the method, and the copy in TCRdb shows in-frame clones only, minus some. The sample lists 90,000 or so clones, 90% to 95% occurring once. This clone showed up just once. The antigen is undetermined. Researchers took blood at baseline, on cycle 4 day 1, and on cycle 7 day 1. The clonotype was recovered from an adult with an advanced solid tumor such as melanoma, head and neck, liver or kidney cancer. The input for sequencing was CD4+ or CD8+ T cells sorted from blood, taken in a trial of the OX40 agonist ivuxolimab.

The CDR3 DNA is TGCGCCAGCAGCCCGGGGAGGTCTGGAAACACCATATATTTT. It yields the protein CASSPGRSGNTIYF. The genes are TRBV5-1 and TRBJ1-3; D ambiguous. The CDR3 is made up of 14 amino acids. In germline, CDR1 is SGHRS, CDR2 YFSETQ. Trimming cost V 4 bases and J 1 base, with 9 bases left between them.